This T cell receptor beta chain stems from a study of OX40 agonist ivuxolimab in advanced cancers. Overall study context: Patients were infused with ivuxolimab every 2 weeks at 0.01 to 10 mg/kg. Dose-escalation patients were diagnosed with hepatocellular carcinoma, melanoma, renal cell cancer or head and neck cancer.

The assay was immunoSEQ multiplex PCR, and TCRdb's table has in-frame clones only and misses some. The table has fewer than 85,000 clones, around 85% seen once; the top ten hold around 2%. The table lists this clone with a few counts. The V gene end was trimmed by 4 bases and the J gene end by 9 bases; junction bases not matched to a gene: 7. Germline assignment: CDR1 SGHRS and CDR2 YFSETQ. The CDR3 is 14 residues long. The input for sequencing was CD4+ or CD8+ T cells sorted from blood, taken in a trial of the OX40 agonist ivuxolimab. The clonotype originates from an adult with an advanced solid tumor such as melanoma, head and neck, liver or kidney cancer. The genes are TRBV5-1 and TRBJ1-6; 7 positions agree with TRBD1. The CDR3 nucleotides are TGCGCCAGCAGCCCCTCAGGGGGGGGTTCACCCCTCCACTTT. Translating gives CASSPSGGGSPLHF.